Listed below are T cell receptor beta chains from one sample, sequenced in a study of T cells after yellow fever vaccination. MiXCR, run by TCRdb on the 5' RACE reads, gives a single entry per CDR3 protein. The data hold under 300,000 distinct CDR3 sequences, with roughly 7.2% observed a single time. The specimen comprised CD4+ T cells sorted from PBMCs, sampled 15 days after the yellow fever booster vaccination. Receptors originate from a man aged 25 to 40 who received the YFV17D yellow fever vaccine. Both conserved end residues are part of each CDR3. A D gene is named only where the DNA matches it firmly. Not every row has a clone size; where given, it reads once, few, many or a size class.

CSAAGGTSGKGEQFF | TGCAGTGCTGCCGGGGGGACTAGCGGGAAGGGTGAGCAGTTCTTC | many | 15 | TRBV20-1 | TRBD2 | TRBJ2-1
CASSLALGIAKNIQYF | TGTGCCAGCAGTTTAGCGCTAGGGATAGCCAAAAACATTCAGTACTTC | . | 16 | TRBV12-3/TRBV12-4 | . | TRBJ2-4
CSVNRQIGSSEQYF | TGCAGCGTAAACCGACAGATCGGGAGCTCCGAGCAGTACTTC | . | 14 | TRBV29-1 | . | TRBJ2-7
CASSKSNQPQHF | TGTGCCAGCAGCAAAAGTAATCAGCCCCAGCATTTT | few | 12 | TRBV3-1 | . | TRBJ1-5
CATSMGPSAHEQYF | TGTGCCACCAGCATGGGGCCTTCCGCCCACGAGCAGTACTTC | . | 14 | TRBV15 | . | TRBJ2-7
CASSLNRYGTDTQYF | TGTGCCAGCAGCCTGAACCGGTACGGCACAGATACGCAGTATTTT | . | 15 | TRBV4-2 | . | TRBJ2-3
CASSVGQAYEQYF | TGCGCCAGCAGCGTTGGACAGGCCTACGAGCAGTACTTC | . | 13 | TRBV5-1 | TRBD1 | TRBJ2-7
CASSTEGSLNEQFF | TGTGCCAGCAGTACGGAGGGCTCTCTAAATGAGCAGTTCTTC | . | 14 | TRBV12-3/TRBV12-4 | . | TRBJ2-1
CASSPGSNQPQHF | TGTGCCAGCAGTCCAGGGAGCAATCAGCCCCAGCATTTT | many | 13 | TRBV12-3/TRBV12-4 | . | TRBJ1-5
CASSFRGGLQETQYF | TGTGCCAGCAGCTTTAGAGGGGGCCTCCAAGAGACCCAGTACTTC | once | 15 | TRBV7-2 | TRBD1 | TRBJ2-5
CSASAGSNEQFF | TGCAGTGCTAGTGCGGGGAGCAATGAGCAGTTCTTC | many | 12 | TRBV20-1 | . | TRBJ2-1
CASSRTQTDSPYGYTF | TGTGCCAGCAGCCGGACACAGACAGATAGCCCCTATGGCTACACCTTC | . | 16 | TRBV5-6 | . | TRBJ1-2
CASSTGNTEAFF | TGCGCCAGCAGCACAGGGAACACTGAAGCTTTCTTT | . | 12 | TRBV5-1 | . | TRBJ1-1
CASSPMTYEQYF | TGTGCCAGCTCACCTATGACTTACGAGCAGTACTTC | many | 12 | TRBV18 | . | TRBJ2-7
CSALSTGNSGNTIYF | TGCAGTGCACTATCGACAGGGAACTCTGGAAACACCATATATTTT | . | 15 | TRBV20-1 | TRBD1 | TRBJ1-3
CASSYWASGRLKTQYF | TGTGCCAGCAGTTACTGGGCTAGCGGGAGGTTAAAGACCCAGTACTTC | . | 16 | TRBV6-5 | TRBD2 | TRBJ2-5
CATSRGDTGELFF | TGTGCCACCAGCAGAGGGGACACCGGGGAGCTGTTTTTT | . | 13 | TRBV15 | . | TRBJ2-2
CASSYSFRGNQPQHF | TGTGCCAGCAGTTACTCTTTCAGGGGCAATCAGCCCCAGCATTTT | few | 15 | TRBV6-5 | . | TRBJ1-5
CASSNRGGGEQYF | TGTGCCAGCAGTAATAGGGGTGGTGGCGAGCAGTACTTC | many | 13 | TRBV6-5 | . | TRBJ2-7
CATTGPGSFGEQFF | TGTGCCACCACGGGGCCGGGTAGTTTTGGTGAGCAGTTCTTC | . | 14 | TRBV24-1 | . | TRBJ2-1
CSEGTGGAGTEAFF | TGCAGCGAAGGGACAGGGGGCGCGGGTACTGAAGCTTTCTTT | . | 14 | TRBV29-1 | TRBD1 | TRBJ1-1
CAISESIAGGSYEQYF | TGTGCCATCAGTGAGTCTATAGCGGGAGGATCCTACGAGCAGTACTTC | many | 16 | TRBV10-3 | TRBD2 | TRBJ2-7
CSARDRAIEDF | TGCAGTGCTAGAGATCGGGCAATAGAGGACTTT | few | 11 | TRBV20-1 | . | TRBJ1-1
CASSINPRAAKNIQYF | TGTGCCAGTAGTATTAACCCCAGGGCGGCCAAAAACATTCAGTACTTC | few | 16 | TRBV19 | . | TRBJ2-4
CASSRELGNYGYTF | TGTGCCAGCAGCCGGGAGCTAGGCAACTATGGCTACACCTTC | . | 14 | TRBV12-3/TRBV12-4 | . | TRBJ1-2
CASSFNQPQHF | TGTGCCAGCAGCTTCAATCAGCCCCAGCATTTT | many | 11 | TRBV5-6 | . | TRBJ1-5
CSAPKAGGTSGNEQFF | TGCAGTGCTCCTAAAGCCGGGGGGACTAGCGGCAATGAGCAGTTCTTC | . | 16 | TRBV20-1 | TRBD2 | TRBJ2-1
CASSLARDRDGYTF | TGTGCCAGCAGCTTAGCCCGGGACAGGGATGGCTACACCTTC | . | 14 | TRBV7-3 | TRBD1 | TRBJ1-2
CASRLEQGGFTEAFF | TGCGCCAGCAGATTGGAACAAGGGGGGTTCACTGAAGCTTTCTTT | few | 15 | TRBV5-1 | . | TRBJ1-1
CSVRKGQGTSGRVYNEQFF | TGCAGCGTTAGAAAGGGACAGGGGACTAGCGGGAGGGTTTACAATGAGCAGTTCTTC | . | 19 | TRBV29-1 | TRBD2 | TRBJ2-1
CASSQELRGGSPYEQYF | TGCGCCAGCAGCCAAGAGCTTAGGGGGGGGAGCCCCTACGAGCAGTACTTC | . | 17 | TRBV4-3 | . | TRBJ2-7
CASSTSSGMSTEAFF | TGTGCCAGCAGCACTTCGTCAGGGATGTCGACTGAAGCTTTCTTT | many | 15 | TRBV12-3/TRBV12-4 | . | TRBJ1-1
CSASPDLPLYEQYF | TGCAGTGCCAGCCCGGACCTACCTCTCTACGAGCAGTACTTC | few | 14 | TRBV20-1 | . | TRBJ2-7
CASSFGGTEAFF | TGTGCCAGCAGCTTCGGGGGCACTGAAGCTTTCTTT | many | 12 | TRBV11-3 | . | TRBJ1-1
CASSLDPGPDSGAFF | TGCGCCAGCAGCTTGGATCCGGGACCGGACTCAGGAGCTTTCTTT | many | 15 | TRBV5-1 | . | TRBJ1-1
CASFQRDRAYEQYF | TGTGCCAGCTTCCAAAGGGACAGAGCCTACGAGCAGTACTTC | many | 14 | TRBV28 | TRBD1 | TRBJ2-7
CASSFLSTGNDYNEQFF | TGTGCCAGCAGTTTCCTCTCGACAGGGAACGACTACAATGAGCAGTTCTTC | few | 17 | TRBV27 | TRBD1 | TRBJ2-1
CASSLRLAGVADTQYF | TGTGCCAGCAGCTTAAGGCTAGCGGGAGTCGCAGATACGCAGTATTTT | . | 16 | TRBV7-3 | TRBD2 | TRBJ2-3
CSVGGLAYNEQFF | TGCAGCGTTGGGGGACTAGCCTACAATGAGCAGTTCTTC | . | 13 | TRBV29-1 | TRBD2 | TRBJ2-1
CASSLEGADTQYF | TGTGCCAGCAGCCTCGAAGGGGCCGATACGCAGTATTTT | few | 13 | TRBV6-4 | . | TRBJ2-3